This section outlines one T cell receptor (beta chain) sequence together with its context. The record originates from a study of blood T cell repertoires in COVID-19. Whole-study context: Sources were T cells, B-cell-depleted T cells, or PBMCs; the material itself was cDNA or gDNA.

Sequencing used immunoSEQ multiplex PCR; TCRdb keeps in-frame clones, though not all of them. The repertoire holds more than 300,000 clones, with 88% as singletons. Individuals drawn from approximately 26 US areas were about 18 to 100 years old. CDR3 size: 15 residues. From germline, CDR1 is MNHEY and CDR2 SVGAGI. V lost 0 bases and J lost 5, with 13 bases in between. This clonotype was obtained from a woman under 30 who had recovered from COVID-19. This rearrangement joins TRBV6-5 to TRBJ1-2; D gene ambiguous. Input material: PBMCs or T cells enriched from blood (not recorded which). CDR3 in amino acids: CASSYSGGFEYGYTF. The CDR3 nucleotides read TGTGCCAGCAGTTACTCAGGAGGGTTCGAGTATGGCTACACCTTC.